The 4 T cell receptor beta chains given below trace back to one sample, sequenced in a study of Graves' ophthalmopathy and Graves' hyperthyroidism. RNA transcripts served as template for amplifying TCR beta CDR3 sequences. The library came from an HTBI-primed first-round RT-PCR and a second-round multiplex PCR. TCRdb called the multiplex PCR reads again in MiXCR, with one record for every CDR3 protein. The profile shows over a million distinct CDR3 sequences, about 38% of them singletons. The sequencing input was peripheral blood or thyroid tissue (not recorded which). The source of these receptors is an adult man with Graves' hyperthyroidism.

Regarding this clonotype: This sequence may be a read error, since a much larger clone differs from it by one base. This chain joins TRBV5-1 and TRBJ2-7; TRBD2 aligns across 9 bases. There are 14 residues in the CDR3. Germline CDR1 reads SGHRS; CDR2 reads YFSETQ. The CDR3 bases are TGCGCCTGCAGCCATGGGACTAGCCCCTACGAGCAGTACTTC. As protein: CACSHGTSPYEQYF.

J is TRBJ1-3 and V is TRBV12-3 or TRBV12-4; D is perhaps TRBD1 (6 bases). The V and J ends lost 11 bases and 0 bases respectively, with 14 bases between them. The CDR3 contains 14 residues. The CDR3 spells CASTQQGSGNTIYF. In nucleotides, the CDR3 is TGTGCCTCAACCCAACAGGGCTCTGGAAACACCATATATTTT.

In this sample, this clonotype turned up a few times. The chain uses TRBV30 and TRBJ1-1; 7 bases agree with TRBD1. The CDR3 runs to 13 residues. V trimming: 2 bases; J trimming: 5 bases; junction bases outside the gene matches: 5. CDR1 is GTSNPN and CDR2 is SVGIG in the germline V gene (reference sequence). The CDR3: CAWSSAGGTEAFF. Written as DNA, the CDR3 is TGTGCCTGGAGTAGCGCAGGGGGAACTGAAGCTTTCTTT.

This clonotype was detected ten times or more. V and J are TRBV19 and TRBJ2-5, with 9 bases matching TRBD2. CDR1 is LNHDA and CDR2 is SQIVND in the germline V gene (reference sequence). V gave up 5 bases and J gave up 0 bases; unmatched junction bases: 13. The CDR3 sequence is 18 residues long. The CDR3 region has the DNA TGTGCCAGTAGTCCTTCCGGAAAAGCGGGAGGTCACCAAGAGACCCAGTACTTC. Amino acids: CASSPSGKAGGHQETQYF.